Listed below are T cell receptor beta chains from one sample, sequenced in a study of early T cells in non-severe SARS-CoV-2 infection. TCRdb used MiXCR to reprocess the 5' RACE reads, holding one entry per CDR3 protein. The table has approximately 77,000 distinct CDR3 sequences, 5% seen once. Sequencing was performed on whole blood, taken at baseline. The receptors come from an adult who was a healthcare worker with PCR-confirmed SARS-CoV-2 infection or an uninfected control (not recorded which). Both conserved end residues are trimmed from each CDR3.

TRBV5-1 ASSLSGTSTDTQY
TRBV7-3 ASSLSGGTSGNTIY
TRBV6-4 ASALDFTGTFSNQPQH
TRBV6-6 ASSYGEIYEQY
TRBV12-3/TRBV12-4 ASSSDRGVAIQY
TRBV7-9 ASSLYTDTQY
TRBV20-1 SARSGGFAEQY
TRBV7-9 ASSLPGRIKETQY
TRBV15 ATSIPRAGGHYSNQPQH
TRBV7-6 ASSSGQGTHYGYT
TRBV12-3/TRBV12-4 ASTEGTHWETQY